The clone carrying this T cell receptor (beta chain) was observed at least ten times. The junction shows a germline mismatch at one end, possibly a read error. This record comes from a study of identical twins. TCRdb independently ran MiXCR on the 5' RACE reads; one entry per CDR3 protein. The sample has some 660,000 distinct CDR3 sequences; over 8.5% are singletons. Separately, the same data were catalogued under a study of yellow fever vaccine responses in identical twins.

This TCR came from a woman aged 18-30 years in good health. Sequencing was carried out using PBMCs.

The CDR3 is CASSYSGQQETQYF. The CDR3 DNA reads as TGCGCCAGCAGCTACTCGGGACAGCAAGAGACCCAGTACTTC. V usage is TRBV6-5 and J usage is TRBJ2-5; TRBD1 matches 7 bases. Looked up from germline, CDR1 is MNHEY and CDR2 is SVGAGI. CDR3 length: 14 amino acids.